The rows below give T cell receptor beta chains drawn from one sample of a study of OX40 agonist ivuxolimab in advanced cancers. Data came from immunoSEQ multiplex PCR; TCRdb stores just in-frame clones and leaves some out. The sample yields about 74,000 clones, 80% to 90% seen once. The sample was CD4+ or CD8+ T cells sorted from blood, taken in a trial of the OX40 agonist ivuxolimab. These TCRs come from an adult with an advanced solid tumor such as melanoma, head and neck, liver or kidney cancer. CDR3s include the opening cysteine and the closing phenylalanine or tryptophan. The D gene is left open where the match is weak. The listing skips clone size in some rows; elsewhere it reads once, few, many or a size class.

>NA|TRBV28|TRBJ1-1|13|NA
TGTGCCAGCATCGAGGGGGGGGACACTGAAGCTTTCTTT
CASIEGGDTEAFF
>NA|TRBV7-9|TRBJ1-2|16|NA
TGTGCCAGCAGCAGAGGTAGGGGCGACAGGAATCATGGCTACACCTTC
CASSRGRGDRNHGYTF
>NA|TRBV7-9|TRBJ2-1|14|TRBD2
TGTGCCAGCAGCTCACGGGAGGGACACAATGAGCAGTTCTTC
CASSSREGHNEQFF
>NA|TRBV10-3|TRBJ2-4|13|TRBD1
TGTGCCACTCGGACAGGGGGCAGGAACATTCAGTACTTC
CATRTGGRNIQYF
>NA|TRBV7-9|TRBJ2-2|15|NA
TGTGCCAGCAGCTCAGGGAGAACGAACACCGGGGAGCTGTTTTTT
CASSSGRTNTGELFF
>NA|TRBV19|TRBJ1-1|12|NA
TGTGCCAGTAGTTACGGGAACACTGAAGCTTTCTTT
CASSYGNTEAFF
>once|TRBV2|TRBJ2-5|13|NA
TGTGCCAGCAGTGTACAGGGTCAAGAGACCCAGTACTTC
CASSVQGQETQYF
>few|TRBV19|TRBJ1-5|16|TRBD1
TGTGCCAGTAGCCGACTGACAGGGGGTGAAAATCAGCCCCAGCATTTT
CASSRLTGGENQPQHF
>NA|TRBV28|TRBJ2-7|14|NA
TGTGCCAGCAAAGAGGGCCCCAACCACTACGAGCAGTACTTC
CASKEGPNHYEQYF
>NA|TRBV7-6|TRBJ1-4|14|TRBD1
TGTGCCAGCAGCCGGACAGGGGGAAGTGAAAAACTGTTTTTT
CASSRTGGSEKLFF
>NA|TRBV27|TRBJ2-5|14|TRBD2
TGTGCCAGCCGTTCCGGGACTAGCGGAATGAGGCAGTACTTC
CASRSGTSGMRQYF
>NA|TRBV6-5|TRBJ1-1|14|NA
TGTGCCAGCAGTTACGGTGGGGCGAACACTGAAGCTTTCTTT
CASSYGGANTEAFF
>few|TRBV19|TRBJ2-3|13|TRBD2
TGTGCCACACGACTAGCGGGATCAGATACGCAGTATTTT
CATRLAGSDTQYF
>few|TRBV19|TRBJ2-5|15|NA
TGTGCCAGTAGTCAGGGAGCACGGAGGTCAGAGACCCAGTACTTC
CASSQGARRSETQYF
>NA|TRBV2|TRBJ2-7|14|NA
TGTGCCAGCAGTGAATTGGCCGCAGGCTACGAGCAGTACTTC
CASSELAAGYEQYF
>NA|TRBV25-1|TRBJ2-5|14|NA
TGTGCCAGCAGTGATCGTGGGGGCCTAGAGACCCAGTACTTC
CASSDRGGLETQYF
>NA|TRBV6-5|TRBJ2-7|13|NA
TGTGCCAGCAGAAAAGGCCCCGATTACGAGCAGTACTTC
CASRKGPDYEQYF
>NA|TRBV5-1|TRBJ1-1|14|NA
TGCGCCAGCAGCTTGGCAGGGATGAACACTGAAGCTTTCTTT
CASSLAGMNTEAFF
>NA|TRBV28|TRBJ1-1|13|NA
TGTGCCAGCAGTTCAGGATATGGGACTGAAGCTTTCTTT
CASSSGYGTEAFF
>NA|TRBV4-1|TRBJ2-3|16|TRBD1
TGCGCCAGCAGCCAAGAAGTGGACAGGGGGCGCAATACGCAGTATTTT
CASSQEVDRGRNTQYF
>NA|TRBV10-3|TRBJ1-2|13|TRBD1
TGTGCCATCACCCCGACAGGGGGACATGGCTACACCTTC
CAITPTGGHGYTF
>NA|TRBV4-3|TRBJ1-5|15|TRBD1
TGCGCCAGCAGCCAAGAAACAGGGGGCAATCAGCCCCAGCATTTT
CASSQETGGNQPQHF
>NA|TRBV18|TRBJ2-2|16|NA
TGTGCCAGCTCATCCTCGCAGCTGGGGAACACCGGGGAGCTGTTTTTT
CASSSSQLGNTGELFF
>once|TRBV23-1|TRBJ2-3|14|NA
TGCGCCTCTAACAGGGTATTCCACACAGATACGCAGTATTTT
CASNRVFHTDTQYF
>NA|TRBV5-4|TRBJ2-3|16|NA
TGTGCCAGCAGCTTGGCCCGAGAGGGAGCCACAGATACGCAGTATTTT
CASSLAREGATDTQYF
>NA|TRBV7-2|TRBJ2-5|16|TRBD2
TGTGCCAGCAGCCTGTCTAGCGGGGGGGGTCGAGAGACCCAGTACTTC
CASSLSSGGGRETQYF
>NA|TRBV4-2|TRBJ1-2|14|NA
TGTGCCAGCAGCCAAGGCTCAGGGTTAGGGGGCTACACCTTC
CASSQGSGLGGYTF
>NA|TRBV14|TRBJ2-3|11|NA
TGTGCCAGCAGCCAAGAAAGTACGCAGTATTTT
CASSQESTQYF
>NA|TRBV5-4|TRBJ1-3|18|NA
TGTGCCAGCAGCTTGTCGAGTCTAGCCCATAGCTCTGGAAACACCATATATTTT
CASSLSSLAHSSGNTIYF
>NA|TRBV11-2|TRBJ2-5|16|TRBD1
TGTGCCAGCAGCCCGAGGGCAGGGGGACCTGGGGGGACCCAGTACTTC
CASSPRAGGPGGTQYF
>once|TRBV7-9|TRBJ2-1|16|NA
TGTGCCAGCAGCTGGGGGGAGGAAGCGGCGGGGAATGAGCAGTTCTTC
CASSWGEEAAGNEQFF
>NA|TRBV5-1|TRBJ2-1|16|TRBD2
TGCGCCAGCAGCTTGGGACTAGCGGGGGCCTACAATGAGCAGTTCTTC
CASSLGLAGAYNEQFF
>NA|TRBV6-5|TRBJ2-7|14|NA
TGTGCCAGCAGTCACCCCCTGTGGGGGGAAGAGCAGTACTTC
CASSHPLWGEEQYF
>NA|TRBV11-2|TRBJ2-7|13|NA
TGTGCCAGCAGCCCGGGACTTACCTACGAGCAGTACTTC
CASSPGLTYEQYF
>NA|TRBV9|TRBJ2-7|13|NA
TGTGCCAGCAGCGTCGGGGAGTCCTACGAGCAGTACTTC
CASSVGESYEQYF
>NA|TRBV19|TRBJ2-7|14|TRBD1
TGTGCCAGTAGTATGAACAGGGGTAGGGACGAGCAGTACTTC
CASSMNRGRDEQYF
>NA|TRBV25-1|TRBJ1-4|16|NA
TGTGCCAGCAGTGAATTGACGGGGCCAACTAATGAAAAACTGTTTTTT
CASSELTGPTNEKLFF
>NA|TRBV6-5|TRBJ1-3|13|NA
TGTGCCAGCCGCCAGGACGGTGGAAACACCATATATTTT
CASRQDGGNTIYF
>NA|TRBV5-4|TRBJ2-3|18|TRBD2
TGTGCCAGCAGCCAAGAGCAACTCGGGACTAGCGGCACAGATACGCAGTATTTT
CASSQEQLGTSGTDTQYF
>once|TRBV5-1|TRBJ1-4|14|NA
TGCGCCAGCAGCTTGTTGGGAATGAATGAAAAACTGTTTTTT
CASSLLGMNEKLFF
>NA|TRBV7-2|TRBJ2-7|13|TRBD1
TGTGCCAGCAGCCCCCGACAGGGCCACGAGCAGTACTTC
CASSPRQGHEQYF
>NA|TRBV29-1|TRBJ2-1|11|NA
TGCAGCTATACAGGTCACAATGAGCAGTTCTTC
CSYTGHNEQFF
>NA|TRBV6-5|TRBJ1-6|13|TRBD1
TGTGCCAGCAGTCGGACAGGGTTTGCACCCCTCCACTTT
CASSRTGFAPLHF
>once|TRBV19|TRBJ2-1|16|TRBD2
TGTGCCAGTAGGGATTCTAGCGGGGGCTCCTACAATGAGCAGTTCTTC
CASRDSSGGSYNEQFF
>NA|TRBV2|TRBJ1-6|11|NA
TGTGCCAGCAGTGAAACCAAACCCCTCCACTTT
CASSETKPLHF
>NA|TRBV15|TRBJ1-1|14|NA
TGTGCCACCAGCAGCCGGGCGATGAACACTGAAGCTTTCTTT
CATSSRAMNTEAFF
>many|TRBV6-1|TRBJ1-5|15|NA
TGTGCCAGCAGTGAAACGGGCGGTTCCACCCGACCCCAGCATTTT
CASSETGGSTRPQHF
>NA|TRBV6-5|TRBJ1-6|15|NA
TGTGCCAGCAGTCGAATACAGGGTGCGGGGTCACCCCTCCACTTT
CASSRIQGAGSPLHF
>NA|TRBV6-6|TRBJ2-2|13|NA
TGTGCCAGCAGTTACTCGGGCGGCGGGGAGCTGTTTTTT
CASSYSGGGELFF
>few|TRBV6-1|TRBJ1-6|13|TRBD1
TGTGCCAGCAGGGGACAGGAGAATTCACCCCTCCACTTT
CASRGQENSPLHF
>NA|TRBV15|TRBJ2-2|13|NA
TGTGCCACCAGCAGAGATAGGTCCGGGGAGCTGTTTTTT
CATSRDRSGELFF
>once|TRBV7-6|TRBJ1-1|13|NA
TGTGCCAGCAGCTTACGGGGGAAGACTGAAGCTTTCTTT
CASSLRGKTEAFF
>NA|TRBV4-3|TRBJ2-3|15|NA
TGCGCCAGCGGCTCGATCGGTCAGGTTACAGATACGCAGTATTTT
CASGSIGQVTDTQYF
>NA|TRBV19|TRBJ2-2|14|TRBD1
TGTGCCAGCACGACAGGGGTGAGCACCGGGGAGCTGTTTTTT
CASTTGVSTGELFF
>NA|TRBV7-3|TRBJ1-2|15|NA
TGTGCCAGCAGCTTTTCTTCCAGGGGAACTTATGGCTACACCTTC
CASSFSSRGTYGYTF
>NA|TRBV6-1|TRBJ2-1|14|NA
TGTGCCAGCAGTGATCGCGGGGGCCGACAAGAGCAGTTCTTC
CASSDRGGRQEQFF
>NA|TRBV5-4|TRBJ1-2|11|NA
TGTGCCAGCAGCTTGGGGCAGGTGCGCACCTTC
CASSLGQVRTF
>NA|TRBV7-3|TRBJ2-2|15|TRBD2
TGTGCCAGCAGCCCAACTAGCGGATACACCGGGGAGCTGTTTTTT
CASSPTSGYTGELFF
>NA|TRBV9|TRBJ2-2|15|NA
TGTGCCAGCAGCGGAGCGGGTCCGAACACCGGGGAGCTGTTTTTT
CASSGAGPNTGELFF